Sequencing of this TCR beta chain was carried out in a study of blood T cell repertoires in COVID-19. About the study: The samples span acute and convalescent COVID-19 from the United States, Italy and Spain.

Germline values: CDR1 SGHTA, CDR2 FQGNSA. This CDR3 has 15 amino acids. V trimming: 0 bases; J trimming: 7 bases; junction bases outside the gene matches: 8. In the original processing: Reference gene primer amplification yielded estimated nucleated cell counts. Only in-frame clones appear in the TCRdb table, and some are missing; sequencing was by immunoSEQ multiplex PCR. V and J calls and clone size are given by that table; D and trimming were obtained from the DNA. The sample lists 150,000 to 200,000 clones; about 86% were seen once. The chain uses TRBV7-2 and TRBJ2-5; TRBD2 agrees at 7 bases. The sample consisted of peripheral blood. The sequence derives from a woman of 80 years or more with acute or convalescent COVID-19. The CDR3 protein is CASSLAGGQGGTQYF. In DNA, the CDR3 is TGTGCCAGCAGCTTAGCGGGAGGGCAGGGAGGGACCCAGTACTTC.